Shown below are 18 T cell receptor beta chains from a single sample sequenced in a study of blood T cell repertoires in COVID-19. Data came from immunoSEQ multiplex PCR; TCRdb stores just in-frame clones and leaves some out. The sample yields about 230,000 clones, around 84% seen once. Sequenced material: peripheral blood. These receptors originate from a man in his forties or fifties with COVID-19, enrolled during active disease.

The genes are TRBV5-1 and TRBJ2-6; 7 nucleotides agree with TRBD1. Per the germline V gene, CDR1 is SGHRS and CDR2 is YFSETQ. The CDR3 has 17 residues. V lost 6 bases, J lost 0 bases, and 9 bases stayed unmatched. The CDR3 loop is CASTTGSASSGANVLTF. CDR3 in DNA: TGCGCCAGCACGACAGGGTCCGCAAGCTCTGGGGCCAACGTCCTGACTTTC.

The chain couples TRBV3-1 (or the pseudogene TRBV3-2) to TRBJ2-3; 12 nucleotides align to TRBD1. CDR1 is LGHDT, CDR2 YNNKEL, per germline (reference sequence). The ends lost 0 bases at V and 6 bases at J; junction bases unmatched: 10. The CDR3 covers 18 residues. The CDR3 DNA reads TGTGCCAGCAGCCAAGAGGGGACAGGGGGCGTCTTTTTGGATACGCAGTATTTT. It is translated as CASSQEGTGGVFLDTQYF.

The CDR3 loop reads CASRPTGTGSYEQYF. The CDR3 nucleotides are TGTGCCAGCAGACCCACCGGGACAGGCTCCTACGAGCAGTACTTC. The genes are TRBV6-5 and TRBJ2-7; 8 nucleotides match TRBD1. The germline gives CDR1 MNHEY, CDR2 SVGAGI. Germline trimming cut 6 bases from V and 0 bases from J; bases unmatched to any gene: 7. The CDR3 runs 15 residues.

The chain employs TRBV15 and TRBJ1-5; D not certain. This CDR3 contains 16 residues. From germline, CDR1 is LNHNV and CDR2 YYDKDF (reference sequence). V was pared by 5 bases and J by 7 bases, with 21 bases between. This chain's CDR3 is CATSSRSSGAIQPQHF. As DNA, the CDR3 is TGTGCCACCAGCTCCAGGTCAAGCGGCGCTATCCAGCCCCAGCATTTT. The full variable domain, its missing parts supplied by reference TRBV15 and TRBJ1-5, is DAMVIQNPRYQVTQFGKPVTLSCSQTLNHNVMYWYQQKSSQAPKLLFHYYDKDFNNEADTPDNFQSRRPNTSFCFLDIRSPGLGDTAMYLCATSSRSSGAIQPQHFGDGTRLSIL.

The V call is TRBV6-6, the J call TRBJ1-1, with 8 bases identical to TRBD1. This CDR3 contains 14 residues. V was clipped by 3 bases and J by 6 bases; unmatched bases: 6. CDR1 MNHNY and CDR2 SVGAGI come from the germline V gene (reference sequence). The CDR3 DNA reads as TGTGCCAGCAGTTATCAGGGGGCGAGGGCTGAAGCTTTCTTT. Amino acid sequence: CASSYQGARAEAFF.

This sequence joins TRBV5-1 and TRBJ2-1; 8 bases line up with TRBD2. CDR3 length: 14 residues. CDR1 is SGHRS, CDR2 YFSETQ, per germline. J was trimmed by 9 bases and V by 1 base; bases with no gene match: 6. The CDR3 bases are TGCGCCAGCAGCTTGAGTAGCGGGACCTCTGAGCAGTTCTTC. It is translated as CASSLSSGTSEQFF.

J is TRBJ2-7 and V is TRBV24-1; tentatively, D is TRBD1 (7 bases). V dropped 4 bases and J dropped 2 bases, with 14 bases sitting between them. Germline CDR1 reads KGHDR; CDR2 reads SFDVKD. This CDR3 is 15 amino acids long. For the CDR3, the DNA is TGTGCCACCAGTGACCCGCAGGGGGGCACCTACGAGCAGTACTTC. This gives the protein CATSDPQGGTYEQYF.

V usage is TRBV27 and J usage is TRBJ2-2; 9 bases are a match to TRBD2. The CDR3 sequence is 15 residues long. V trimming: 3 bases; J trimming: 6 bases; junction bases outside the gene matches: 5. Germline assignment: CDR1 MNHEY and CDR2 SMNVEV (reference sequence). This chain's CDR3 is CASSFKREVPGELFF. The CDR3 DNA is TGTGCCAGCAGTTTCAAGCGGGAGGTACCCGGGGAGCTGTTTTTT.

The CDR3 sequence is CASSSGNSGNTIYF. The CDR3 nucleotides read TGTGCCAGCAGCTCCGGGAACTCTGGAAACACCATATATTTT. This chain joins TRBV7-9 and TRBJ1-3; D remains unclear. Looked up from germline, CDR1 is SEHNR and CDR2 is FQNEAQ (reference sequence). There are 14 residues in the CDR3. Trimming removed 4 bases from V and 0 bases from J, with 7 bases in between.

The rearrangement joins TRBV30 to TRBJ2-5; D call uncertain. CDR1 and CDR2 from the germline V gene are GTSNPN and SVGIG (reference sequence). V dropped 0 bases and J dropped 2 bases, with 7 bases sitting between them. The CDR3 length is 13 residues. The CDR3 here is CAWSVQQQETQYF. As DNA, the CDR3 is TGTGCCTGGAGTGTACAACAGCAAGAGACCCAGTACTTC.

The rearrangement links TRBV12-5 to TRBJ1-2, with TRBD1 identical over 9 bases. Germline assignment: CDR1 LGHNT and CDR2 FRNRAP. The CDR3 has 14 residues. J gave up 4 bases and V 5 bases, and 5 bases lay outside the gene matches. Written as DNA, the CDR3 is TGTGCTAGTGGTCTCCAGGACAGGGGCTATGGCTACACCTTC. Its protein is CASGLQDRGYGYTF.

This sequence joins TRBV5-4 and TRBJ2-2, with 11 bases aligning to TRBD2. With V trimmed by 4 bases and J by 8 bases, 7 bases remained unmatched. This CDR3 is built from 15 residues. Germline loops: CDR1 SGHNT, CDR2 YYREEE (reference sequence). The CDR3, as DNA: TGTGCCAGCAGCACCTTAGCGGGAGGGCCAGGGGAGCTGTTTTTT. Translation: CASSTLAGGPGELFF.

The V call is TRBV6-1, the J call TRBJ2-6; 8 bases fit TRBD1. The CDR3 extends over 16 amino acids. Germline V gives CDR1 MNHNS, CDR2 SASEGT. The J segment lost 3 bases and the V segment lost 2 bases, leaving 3 bases of the junction unmatched. CDR3 sequence reads: CASSEQGAGGANVLTF. The CDR3 DNA follows: TGTGCCAGCAGTGAACAGGGGGCAGGTGGGGCCAACGTCCTGACTTTC.

The rearrangement uses TRBV11-2 and TRBJ2-7, with D perhaps TRBD1 (5 bases). The CDR3 length is 15 residues. V gave up 0 bases and J gave up 2 bases, with 11 bases separating them. CDR1 is SGHAT and CDR2 is FQNNGV in the germline V gene. CDR3 nucleotides: TGTGCCAGCAGCTTAGATCATAGGGGTGCCTACGAGCAGTACTTC. Its protein is CASSLDHRGAYEQYF.

V gene TRBV19 combines with J gene TRBJ2-7; D remains unclear. The germline V and J ends were trimmed by 1 base and 3 bases, with 7 bases remaining between them. The germline CDR1 and CDR2 sequences are LNHDA and SQIVND (reference sequence). The CDR3 totals 13 residues. The CDR3 DNA sequence: TGTGCCAGTAGTATAGGACATCTCTACGAGCAGTACTTC. Protein product: CASSIGHLYEQYF. The full variable domain, rest sourced from reference TRBV19 and TRBJ2-7, is DGGITQSPKYLFRKEGQNVTLSCEQNLNHDAMYWYRQDPGQGLRLIYYSQIVNDFQKGDIAEGYSVSREKKESFPLTVTSAQKNPTAFYLCASSIGHLYEQYFGPGTRLTVT.

The chain carries TRBV6-1 and TRBJ1-6; 7 bases match TRBD1. This CDR3 comprises 16 residues. In germline, CDR1 is MNHNS, CDR2 SASEGT. The junction had 8 bases not matched to a gene; V was cut back by 2 bases and J by 7 bases. CDR3 in amino acids: CASSEPIRDRNSPLHF. The CDR3 DNA reads as TGTGCCAGCAGTGAACCTATCAGGGACAGAAATTCACCCCTCCACTTT.

The chain is built from TRBV19 and TRBJ1-2; 7 bases match TRBD1. The germline V gene has CDR1 LNHDA and CDR2 SQIVND (reference sequence). The junction had 5 bases not matched to a gene; V was cut back by 4 bases and J by 3 bases. The CDR3 runs 14 residues. The CDR3 coding sequence is TGTGCCAGTAGTAACCCCGACAGGGACTATGGCTACACCTTC. It is translated as CASSNPDRDYGYTF.

This rearrangement joins TRBV19 to TRBJ2-2; D might be TRBD1 (6 bases). The CDR3 has 17 residues. V was trimmed by 7 bases and J by 1 base, leaving 19 bases between them. Germline CDR1 LNHDA, CDR2 SQIVND (reference sequence). The CDR3: CASTTGTSSLNTGELFF. In nucleotides, the CDR3 is TGTGCCAGTACCACAGGGACCTCTTCTTTGAACACCGGGGAGCTGTTTTTT.